Below, 27 T cell receptor beta chains from the same sample are listed, as sequenced in a study of regulatory dendritic cells for organ transplantation. TCRdb keeps only in-frame clones here, not all; method: immunoSEQ multiplex PCR. This sample has 30,000 to 40,000 clones, with roughly 89% found just once. Sequencing was done on a sample of naive CD4+ T cells from blood. The subset here: CD45RA+ naive T cells. The receptors stem from a human donor in good health.

The chain employs TRBV6-1 and TRBJ1-2; D may be TRBD1 (5 bases). Trimming shortened V by 4 bases and J by 1 base, and 13 bases separated the two germline ends. Germline assignment: CDR1 MNHNS and CDR2 SASEGT. The CDR3 sequence is 15 residues long. Here the CDR3 DNA reads TGTGCCAGCAGTGTTTTTGGGGGGTATAACTATGGCTACACCTTC. Its protein is CASSVFGGYNYGYTF.

Only a few counts were recorded for this clone. The chain couples TRBV5-6 to TRBJ1-6; no firm D call. CDR3 length: 14 residues. The V end was cut by 2 bases, the J end by 3 bases, with 6 bases between. Germline V gene sequence: CDR1 SGHDT, CDR2 YYEEEE. In DNA form, the CDR3 reads TGTGCCAGCAGCTTAGTAAGCTATAATTCACCCCTCCACTTT. This gives the protein CASSLVSYNSPLHF.

The chain couples TRBV5-1 to TRBJ2-6; no definite D call. This CDR3 region has 16 residues. Germline V lookup: CDR1 SGHRS, CDR2 YFSETQ. V lost 0 bases and J 0 bases, leaving 7 bases between the germline ends. The CDR3 region is CASSLVGVSGANVLTF. For the CDR3, the DNA is TGCGCCAGCAGCTTGGTGGGTGTCTCTGGGGCCAACGTCCTGACTTTC.

The chain links TRBV4-1 to TRBJ1-4; the match to TRBD1 covers 7 bases. Germline lookup yields CDR1 MGHRA and CDR2 YSYEKL. V lost 0 bases to trimming and J lost 3 bases; unmatched junction nucleotides: 4. The CDR3 sequence is 16 residues long. CDR3 sequence reads: CASSQDGDRPNEKLFF. The CDR3 DNA follows: TGCGCCAGCAGCCAAGATGGGGACAGACCTAATGAAAAACTGTTTTTT.

CDR3 sequence reads: CASSDRGNTEAFF. The CDR3 DNA reads TGTGCCAGCAGTGACAGGGGGAACACTGAAGCTTTCTTT. V gene TRBV6-4 combines with J gene TRBJ1-1; D possibly corresponds to TRBD1 (5 bases). The CDR3 totals 13 residues. V dropped 2 bases and J dropped 1 base, with 5 bases sitting between them. The V gene's germline CDR1 is MRHNA and CDR2 SNTAGT.

V usage is TRBV4-3 and J usage is TRBJ2-7; D uncertain. The length of the CDR3 is 13 residues. Germline V gives CDR1 LGHNA, CDR2 YSLEER. V lost 1 base and J lost 7, with 11 bases in between. DNA of the CDR3: TGCGCCAGCAGCCAAGGTCCCGCCTGGGAGCAGTACTTC. Translating it yields CASSQGPAWEQYF.

The rearrangement joins TRBV9 to TRBJ1-1; D might be TRBD1 (5 bases). CDR3 size: 18 residues. Germline CDR1 reads SGDLS; CDR2 reads YYNGEE. V lost 3 bases and J lost 1, with 22 bases in between. Here the CDR3 reads CASSARPGTPGGNTEAFF. CDR3 DNA sequence: TGTGCCAGCAGCGCCCGACCTGGGACCCCTGGCGGGAACACTGAAGCTTTCTTT. The variable domain in full, with the rest retrieved from reference TRBV9 and TRBJ1-1, is DSGVTQTPKHLITATGQRVTLRCSPRSGDLSVYWYQQSLDQGLQFLIQYYNGEERAKGNILERFSAQQFPDLHSELNLSSLELGDSALYFCASSARPGTPGGNTEAFFGQGTRLTVV.

V gene TRBV7-9 combines with J gene TRBJ2-3, with D unresolved. The germline V and J ends were trimmed by 5 bases and 3 bases, with 12 bases remaining between them. CDR1 and CDR2 (germline): SEHNR, FQNEAQ (reference sequence). The CDR3 totals 14 residues. This CDR3 is CASSVDRLTDTQYF. CDR3 DNA sequence: TGTGCCAGCAGCGTAGATAGGCTGACAGATACGCAGTATTTT.

The J gene is TRBJ2-1, the V gene TRBV6-1, with 8 nucleotides matching TRBD1. Germline V gene sequence: CDR1 MNHNS, CDR2 SASEGT. V lost 8 bases and J lost 4; bases outside the gene matches: 10. The CDR3 has 15 residues. CDR3 sequence reads: CASGNRGTTYNEQFF. In nucleotides, the CDR3 is TGTGCCAGCGGAAACAGGGGGACCACTTACAATGAGCAGTTCTTC.

The chain recombines TRBV19 with TRBJ2-5, with 13 nucleotides matching TRBD2. Unmatched junction bases numbered 19, after V lost 5 bases and J lost 7 bases. CDR3 length: 19 amino acids. The germline gives CDR1 LNHDA, CDR2 SQIVND (reference sequence). In DNA form, the CDR3 reads TGTGCCAGTAGTGCAACCCCCGTGACTAGCGGGGGGCCGGCGGGGACCCAGTACTTC. It specifies CASSATPVTSGGPAGTQYF.

The chain couples TRBV5-8 to TRBJ2-6; D is possibly TRBD1 or TRBD2 (5 bases each). The CDR3 runs 16 residues. V shed 2 bases and J shed 4 bases, with 13 bases lying between them. The germline CDR1 and CDR2 sequences are SGHTS and YDEGEE. CDR3 DNA: TGTGCCAGCAGCTTCGACGGGGCTCTGGGGGCCAACGTCCTGACTTTC. Translating gives CASSFDGALGANVLTF.

CDR3 in DNA: TGCGCCAGCAGTCAATCCGGGAGCGGGGGGACGGCGTATGAGCAGTTCTTC. It translates to CASSQSGSGGTAYEQFF. The chain recombines TRBV23-1 with TRBJ2-1; 9 bases agree with TRBD2. Being an ORF, TRBV23-1 has a function that is uncertain. The J segment lost 8 bases and the V segment lost 0 bases, leaving 11 bases of the junction unmatched. This CDR3 contains 17 residues.

The chain recombines TRBV10-1 with TRBJ1-5; 7 nucleotides agree with TRBD1. The CDR3 length is 15 residues. J gave up 1 base and V 2 bases, and 2 bases lay outside the gene matches. CDR1 WNHNN and CDR2 SYGVQD come from the germline V gene (reference sequence). CDR3 in amino acids: CASSEKGASNQPQHF. The CDR3 coding sequence is TGCGCCAGCAGTGAGAAGGGGGCGAGCAATCAGCCCCAGCATTTT.

This rearrangement joins TRBV5-1 to TRBJ2-2, with a weak D call TRBD2 (5 bases). Between the trimmed V and J ends, which lost 0 bases and 2 bases, there was a span of 8 bases. The CDR3 loop spans 15 amino acids. Germline values: CDR1 SGHRS, CDR2 YFSETQ. The CDR3 DNA follows: TGCGCCAGCAGCTTGGACGGGGAAAACACCGGGGAGCTGTTTTTT. Amino acids: CASSLDGENTGELFF.

V gene TRBV19 combines with J gene TRBJ2-7; 12 nucleotides line up with TRBD2. Unmatched junction bases numbered 7, after V lost 5 bases and J lost 5 bases. The germline CDR1 and CDR2 sequences are LNHDA and SQIVND (reference sequence). The CDR3 loop spans 15 amino acids. CDR3 region: CASSQGLAGSHEQYF. CDR3 DNA: TGTGCCAGTAGTCAAGGACTAGCGGGATCCCACGAGCAGTACTTC.

The V and J genes are TRBV7-8 and TRBJ1-5; perhaps TRBD1 as D (5 bases). This CDR3 spans 14 amino acids. CDR1 and CDR2 from the germline V gene are SGHVS and FQNEAQ. Trimming stripped 5 bases from V and 1 base from J, with 9 bases between. CDR3 protein: CASSTRDSNQPQHF. In DNA form, the CDR3 reads TGTGCCAGCAGCACCCGGGACAGCAATCAGCCCCAGCATTTT.

V and J are TRBV5-1 and TRBJ2-5; D gene unclear. Trimming removed 3 bases at V and 2 bases at J, with 2 bases between. The germline V gene has CDR1 SGHRS and CDR2 YFSETQ. CDR3 size: 11 residues. In DNA form, the CDR3 reads TGCGCCAGCAGCTCACAAGAGACCCAGTACTTC. It specifies CASSSQETQYF.

The chain is built from TRBV9 and TRBJ2-7; TRBD2 agrees at 12 bases. CDR3 size: 15 residues. Germline V gene data show CDR1 as SGDLS and CDR2 as YYNGEE. Germline trimming cut 3 bases from V and 5 bases from J; bases unmatched to any gene: 6. The CDR3 coding sequence is TGTGCCAGCAGCGCCAGACTAGCGGGAGCGGACGAGCAGTACTTC. Translated, it gives CASSARLAGADEQYF.

The chain recombines TRBV7-2 with TRBJ2-7, with D maybe TRBD1 (6 bases). Trimming removed 1 base at V and 3 bases at J, with 16 bases between. The V gene's germline CDR1 is SGHTA and CDR2 FQGNSA. The CDR3 spans 16 residues. The CDR3 nucleotides read TGTGCCAGCAGCTTAGGGCCCCGGGACATAGGCTACGAGCAGTACTTC. The encoded protein is CASSLGPRDIGYEQYF.

The J gene is TRBJ1-6, the V gene TRBV30; 8 bases are shared with TRBD1. Trimming took 0 bases from V and 10 from J; bases not matched to a gene: 2. The CDR3 totals 13 residues. The V gene's germline CDR1 is GTSNPN and CDR2 SVGIG (reference sequence). The CDR3 bases are TGTGCCTGGAGTGTACAGGGGGTCTCACCCCTCCACTTT. This sequence encodes CAWSVQGVSPLHF.

This chain links TRBV7-2 with TRBJ2-7; D is unclear. Trimming cost V 1 base and J 3 bases, with 10 bases left between them. Germline CDR1 reads SGHTA; CDR2 reads FQGNSA. There are 14 residues in the CDR3. The CDR3 DNA is TGTGCCAGCAGCTTAGAATGGCTGAACTACGAGCAGTACTTC. As protein: CASSLEWLNYEQYF.

This rearrangement joins TRBV15 to TRBJ2-5; TRBD1 might be the D (5 bases). The length of the CDR3 is 14 residues. Trimming cost V 5 bases and J 5 bases, with 15 bases left between them. The germline gives CDR1 LNHNV, CDR2 YYDKDF (reference sequence). This CDR3 is CATSPAGREETQYF. In nucleotides, the CDR3 is TGTGCCACCAGCCCCGCAGGGCGTGAGGAGACCCAGTACTTC.

The chain links TRBV21-1 to TRBJ1-4. TRBV21-1 is flagged as a pseudogene. The CDR3 totals 14 residues. For the CDR3, the DNA is TGTGCCAGCAGCAAATGGCAGGGACCCGAAAAACTGTTTTTT. This sequence encodes CASSKWQGPEKLFF.

V and J are TRBV6-1 and TRBJ2-5; TRBD2 might be the D (5 bases). Germline V gene lookup returns CDR1 MNHNS and CDR2 SASEGT. Trimming shortened V by 6 bases and J by 1 base, and 18 bases separated the two germline ends. The CDR3 is made up of 16 amino acids. CDR3 loop: CASSERLFATQETQYF. The CDR3 region has the DNA TGTGCCAGCAGCGAACGACTATTCGCCACCCAAGAGACCCAGTACTTC.

The rearrangement joins TRBV7-3 to TRBJ2-3; D uncertain. The germline gives CDR1 SGHTA, CDR2 FQGTGA. This CDR3 is built from 15 residues. Trimming took 5 bases from V and 8 from J, leaving 20 bases between them. The CDR3 nucleotides read TGTGCCAGCAGCCCCATCCCTACTGAAGTTGGTACGCAGTATTTT. Amino acid sequence: CASSPIPTEVGTQYF. Looking up the rest from reference TRBV7-3 and TRBJ2-3 gives the full variable domain: GAGVSQTPSNKVTEKGKYVELRCDPISGHTALYWYRQSLGQGPEFLIYFQGTGAADDSGLPNDRFFAVRPEGSVSTLKIQRTERGDSAVYLCASSPIPTEVGTQYFGPGTRLTVL.

The chain joins TRBV19 to TRBJ2-1; D is uncertain. The CDR3 spans 10 residues. The V end lost 10 bases, the J end lost 12 bases, and 13 bases lay between the germline ends. Germline V gene lookup returns CDR1 LNHDA and CDR2 SQIVND (reference sequence). Here the CDR3 reads CATGIQSQFF. CDR3 in DNA: TGTGCCACCGGCATCCAGTCGCAGTTCTTC. The variable domain in full, completed from reference TRBV19 and TRBJ2-1, reads DGGITQSPKYLFRKEGQNVTLSCEQNLNHDAMYWYRQDPGQGLRLIYYSQIVNDFQKGDIAEGYSVSREKKESFPLTVTSAQKNPTAFYLCATGIQSQFFGPGTRLTVL.

J is TRBJ2-1 and V is TRBV28, with D tentatively TRBD2 (5 bases). The CDR3 runs to 13 residues. V was clipped by 10 bases and J by 8 bases, with 18 bases between them. Germline CDR1 MDHEN, CDR2 SYDVKM. CDR3 residues: CATGERLRDEQFF. CDR3 in DNA: TGTGCCACCGGGGAGAGGTTAAGAGATGAGCAGTTCTTC.